This record concerns one T cell receptor (beta chain) sequence. This specimen belongs to a study of shared clonotypes between healthy human individuals. Sequenced by immunoSEQ multiplex PCR; TCRdb stores in-frame clones only, minus some. The sample consists of about 1 million clones, around four fifths of them appearing once. This TCR was sampled from a man between 18 and 29 years old in good health. Sequencing used memory CD4+ T cells sorted from blood. Subset given: CD45RA-negative fraction.

As DNA, the CDR3 is TGTGCCAGCAGCTTACACAGGGGAACTAATGAAAAACTGTTTTTT. Its translation: CASSLHRGTNEKLFF. The chain combines TRBV11-2 with TRBJ1-4; TRBD1 matches 7 bases. V lost 2 bases and J lost 1; bases outside the gene matches: 1. CDR3 length: 15 residues. Germline V gene data show CDR1 as SGHAT and CDR2 as FQNNGV.